Below, 5 T cell receptor beta chains from the same sample are listed, as sequenced in a study of post-analysis software for immune sequencing data (dated by TCRdb to between 2015 and 2016). Overall results and qualifications from the work: Four to six TRBV segments, including TRBV5-6, TRBV5-1 and TRBV20-1, were significantly more frequent in patients than controls.

These receptors lack a known antigen. Library prep was done by PCR. Sequencing instrument: Illumina HiSeq 2500. To reduce PCR and sequencing biases, unique molecular identifiers were built into the TCR beta cDNA libraries. TCRdb applied fastp at Q25 and MiXCR to the public reads, then kept only in-frame beta chains. Identical CDR3 proteins give one entry, which carries the most common genes and DNA. In all, the sample holds some 240,000 distinct CDR3 sequences, and roughly a third of those were seen once. Under 5.5% of the sample belongs to the ten largest clones. Sequenced sample: blood. These receptors were collected from a girl between 5 and 17 years old with multiple sclerosis.

This clonotype appeared many times. The genes are TRBV5-6 and TRBJ1-4; possible D gene TRBD1, 5 bases. The length of the CDR3 is 13 residues. Germline assignment: CDR1 SGHDT and CDR2 YYEEEE. V was cut by 4 bases and J by 8 bases, with 12 bases left in between. The CDR3 coding sequence is TGTGCCAGCAGCCCCGGGACCCCCGAAAAACTGTTTTTT. This gives the protein CASSPGTPEKLFF.

This clonotype was seen only a few times. The rearrangement links TRBV7-9 to TRBJ1-1, with unresolved D. CDR1 SEHNR and CDR2 FQNEAQ come from the germline V gene (reference sequence). The germline V and J ends were trimmed by 4 bases and 1 base, with 10 bases remaining between them. There are 14 residues in the CDR3. CDR3 coding DNA: TGTGCCAGCAGCTCCTCTGGGTCGAACACTGAAGCTTTCTTT. Protein: CASSSSGSNTEAFF.

In its sample, this clonotype was seen once. This chain links TRBV6-5 with TRBJ2-1; the D call may be TRBD1 or TRBD2 (6 bases each). Germline CDR1 and CDR2: MNHEY and SVGAGI. The CDR3 loop spans 18 amino acids. The V gene lost 2 bases and the J gene lost 2 bases, with 19 bases spanning the gap. This CDR3 reads CASSYVVVRGPTYNEQFF. The CDR3 DNA reads TGTGCCAGCAGTTACGTTGTGGTCCGGGGGCCCACCTACAATGAGCAGTTCTTC.

This sequence joins TRBV4-3 and TRBJ2-4; D is undetermined. The tail of the sequence fits TRBJ2-5 better, so the J call may be wrong. The CDR3 covers 15 residues. Per the germline V gene, CDR1 is LGHNA and CDR2 is YSLEER. The CDR3 DNA reads as TGCGCCAGCAGCCATTCCCCCGCCTTTAGAGAGACCCAGTACTTC. Protein sequence: CASSHSPAFRETQYF.

This clonotype was counted between two and nine times. The rearrangement uses TRBV28 and TRBJ2-3, with D possibly being TRBD1 or TRBD2 (5 bases each). Trimming left V 4 bases short and J 1 base short, with 15 bases between. The CDR3 is 16 residues long. CDR1 and CDR2 (germline): MDHEN, SYDVKM. This CDR3 is CASSSAGTPGTDTQYF. The CDR3 DNA reads as TGTGCCAGCAGTTCAGCCGGGACCCCAGGCACAGATACGCAGTATTTT.